This T cell receptor (beta chain) was identified during a study of OX40 agonist ivuxolimab in advanced cancers. At the level of the study: Patients got intravenous ivuxolimab at 0.01 to 10 mg/kg every 2 weeks. With a range of roughly 20 to 90, age averaged approximately 60 years, and 65% to 85% were male. Whole-study findings and limits: Researchers report that CD8+ T cells had, on average, more expanded clones than CD4+.

Looked up from germline, CDR1 is SGDLS and CDR2 is YYNGEE. The CDR3 covers 14 residues. The V end lost 4 bases, the J end lost 3 bases, and 14 bases lay between the germline ends. In the case of this clone: The antigen is not known.

The table came from immunoSEQ multiplex PCR; TCRdb's copy has only in-frame clones and leaves some out. The table lists approximately 12,000 clones, roughly 71% of them singletons. This rearrangement joins TRBV9 to TRBJ2-7, with a weak D call TRBD1 (6 bases). This clonotype was obtained from an adult with an advanced solid tumor such as melanoma, head and neck, liver or kidney cancer. The specimen comprised CD4+ or CD8+ T cells sorted from blood, sampled in a trial of the OX40 agonist ivuxolimab. In DNA, the CDR3 is TGTGCCAGCAGCCCCCGGACAGCCGACTACGAGCAGTACTTC. Amino acid sequence: CASSPRTADYEQYF. Variable domain in full (rest from reference TRBV9 and TRBJ2-7): DSGVTQTPKHLITATGQRVTLRCSPRSGDLSVYWYQQSLDQGLQFLIQYYNGEERAKGNILERFSAQQFPDLHSELNLSSLELGDSALYFCASSPRTADYEQYFGPGTRLTVT.